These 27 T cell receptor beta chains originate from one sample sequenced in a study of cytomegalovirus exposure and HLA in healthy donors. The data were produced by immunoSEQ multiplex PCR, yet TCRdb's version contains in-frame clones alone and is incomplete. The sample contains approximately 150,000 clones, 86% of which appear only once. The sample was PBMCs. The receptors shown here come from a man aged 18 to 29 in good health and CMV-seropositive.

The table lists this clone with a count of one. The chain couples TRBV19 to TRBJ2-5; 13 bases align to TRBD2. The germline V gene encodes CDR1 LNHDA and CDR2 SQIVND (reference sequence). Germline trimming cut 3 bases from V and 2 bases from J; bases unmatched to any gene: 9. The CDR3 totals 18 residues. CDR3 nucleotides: TGTGCCAGTAGTATCGAACTAGCGGGAGGGCCCTATCAAGAGACCCAGTACTTC. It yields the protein CASSIELAGGPYQETQYF.

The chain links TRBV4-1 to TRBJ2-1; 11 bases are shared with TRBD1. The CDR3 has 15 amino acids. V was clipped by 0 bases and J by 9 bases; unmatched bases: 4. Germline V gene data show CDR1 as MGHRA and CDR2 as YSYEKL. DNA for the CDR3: TGCGCCAGCAGCCAAGAGGACAGGGGGCCAGGTGAGCAGTTCTTC. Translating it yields CASSQEDRGPGEQFF.

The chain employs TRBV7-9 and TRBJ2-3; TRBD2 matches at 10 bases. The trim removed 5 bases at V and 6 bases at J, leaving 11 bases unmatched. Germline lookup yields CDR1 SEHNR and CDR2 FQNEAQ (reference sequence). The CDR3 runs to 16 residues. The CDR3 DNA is TGTGCCAGCAGCCCCTTGCAAGCGGGGGGGTGGGATACGCAGTATTTT. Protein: CASSPLQAGGWDTQYF.

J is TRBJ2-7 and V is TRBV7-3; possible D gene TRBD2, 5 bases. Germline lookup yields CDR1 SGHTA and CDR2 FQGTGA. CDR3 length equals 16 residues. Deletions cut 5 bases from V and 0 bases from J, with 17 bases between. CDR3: CASSPDLARHSYEQYF. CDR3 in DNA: TGTGCCAGCAGCCCAGATCTAGCCCGACACTCCTACGAGCAGTACTTC.

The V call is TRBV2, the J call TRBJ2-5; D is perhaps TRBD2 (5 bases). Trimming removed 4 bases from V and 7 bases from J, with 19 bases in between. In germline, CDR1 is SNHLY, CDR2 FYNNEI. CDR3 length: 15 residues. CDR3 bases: TGTGCCAGCAGTGGCCCGGCTAGCCCCAGAGGGACCCAGTACTTC. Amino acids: CASSGPASPRGTQYF.

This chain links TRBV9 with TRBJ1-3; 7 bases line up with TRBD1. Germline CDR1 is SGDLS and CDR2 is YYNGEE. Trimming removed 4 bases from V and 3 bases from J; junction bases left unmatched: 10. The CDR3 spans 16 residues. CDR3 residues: CASSPQTGTVGNTIYF. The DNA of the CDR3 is TGTGCCAGCAGCCCACAGACCGGGACAGTTGGAAACACCATATATTTT. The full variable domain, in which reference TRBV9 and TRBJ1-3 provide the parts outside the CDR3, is DSGVTQTPKHLITATGQRVTLRCSPRSGDLSVYWYQQSLDQGLQFLIQYYNGEERAKGNILERFSAQQFPDLHSELNLSSLELGDSALYFCASSPQTGTVGNTIYFGEGSWLTVV.

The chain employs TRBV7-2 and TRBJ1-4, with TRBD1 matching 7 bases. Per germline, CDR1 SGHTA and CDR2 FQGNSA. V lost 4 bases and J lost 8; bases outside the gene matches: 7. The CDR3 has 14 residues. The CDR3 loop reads CASSYRQGGEKLFF. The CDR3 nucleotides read TGTGCCAGCAGCTACCGACAGGGCGGAGAAAAACTGTTTTTT.

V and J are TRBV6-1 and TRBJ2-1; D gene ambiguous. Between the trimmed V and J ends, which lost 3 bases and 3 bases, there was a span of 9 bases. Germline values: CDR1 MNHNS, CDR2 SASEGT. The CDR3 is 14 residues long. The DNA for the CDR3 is TGTGCCAGCAGTGAGAGACACGGCTACAATGAGCAGTTCTTC. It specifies CASSERHGYNEQFF.

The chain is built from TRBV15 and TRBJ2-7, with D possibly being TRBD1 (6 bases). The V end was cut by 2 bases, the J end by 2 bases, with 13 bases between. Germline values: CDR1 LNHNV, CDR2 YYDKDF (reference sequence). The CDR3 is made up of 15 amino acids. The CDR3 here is CATSRSQGSTYEQYF. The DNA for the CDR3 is TGTGCCACCAGCAGAAGTCAGGGGAGCACCTACGAGCAGTACTTC.

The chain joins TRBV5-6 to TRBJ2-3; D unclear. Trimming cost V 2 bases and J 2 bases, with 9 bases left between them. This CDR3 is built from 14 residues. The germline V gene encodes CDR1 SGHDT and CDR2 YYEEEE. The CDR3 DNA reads TGTGCCAGCAGCTTCGGTCAGGCCACAGATACGCAGTATTTT. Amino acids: CASSFGQATDTQYF.

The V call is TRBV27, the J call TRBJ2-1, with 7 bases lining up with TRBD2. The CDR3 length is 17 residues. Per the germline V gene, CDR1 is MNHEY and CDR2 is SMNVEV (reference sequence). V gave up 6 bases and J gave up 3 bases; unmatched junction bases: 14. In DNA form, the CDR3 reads TGTGCCAGCAGGCCACTCAGCGGGATTAACTTCTACAATGAGCAGTTCTTC. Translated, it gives CASRPLSGINFYNEQFF.

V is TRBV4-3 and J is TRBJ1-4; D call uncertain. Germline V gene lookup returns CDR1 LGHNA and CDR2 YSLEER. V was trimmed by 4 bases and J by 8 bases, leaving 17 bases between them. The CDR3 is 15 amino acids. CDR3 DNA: TGCGCCAGCAGCCCCCCCGGAGCGTTTGGAGAAAAACTGTTTTTT. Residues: CASSPPGAFGEKLFF.

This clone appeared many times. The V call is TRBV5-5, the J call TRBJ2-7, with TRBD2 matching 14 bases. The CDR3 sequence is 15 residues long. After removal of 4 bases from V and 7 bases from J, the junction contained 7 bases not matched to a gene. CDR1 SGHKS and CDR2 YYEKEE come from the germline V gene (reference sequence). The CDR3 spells CASSPGLAGGYEQYF. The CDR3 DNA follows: TGTGCCAGCAGCCCAGGACTAGCGGGAGGATATGAGCAGTACTTC.

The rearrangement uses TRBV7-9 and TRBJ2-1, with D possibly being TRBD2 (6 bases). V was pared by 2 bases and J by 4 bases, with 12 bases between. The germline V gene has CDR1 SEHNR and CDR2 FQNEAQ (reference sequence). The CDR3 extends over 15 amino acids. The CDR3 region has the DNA TGTGCCAGCAGCTTATCGGCGGGGCTTTACAATGAGCAGTTCTTC. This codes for CASSLSAGLYNEQFF.

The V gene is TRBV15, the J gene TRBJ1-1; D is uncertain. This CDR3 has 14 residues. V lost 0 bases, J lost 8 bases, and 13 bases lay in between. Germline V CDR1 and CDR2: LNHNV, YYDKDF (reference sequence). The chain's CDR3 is CATSRDREEPEAFF. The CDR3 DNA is TGTGCCACCAGCAGAGATAGGGAGGAGCCGGAAGCTTTCTTT.

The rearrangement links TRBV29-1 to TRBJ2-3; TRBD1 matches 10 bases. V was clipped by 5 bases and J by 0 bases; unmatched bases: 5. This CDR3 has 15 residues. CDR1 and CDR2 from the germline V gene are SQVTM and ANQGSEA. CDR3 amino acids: CSVCRTGGSTDTQYF. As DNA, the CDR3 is TGCAGCGTTTGCAGGACAGGGGGTAGCACAGATACGCAGTATTTT.

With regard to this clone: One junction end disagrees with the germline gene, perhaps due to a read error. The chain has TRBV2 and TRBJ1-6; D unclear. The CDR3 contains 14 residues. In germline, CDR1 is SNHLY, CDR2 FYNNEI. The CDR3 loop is CAINHRSYNSPFHF. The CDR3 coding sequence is TGTGCCATCAATCATCGGTCCTATAATTCACCCTTCCACTTT. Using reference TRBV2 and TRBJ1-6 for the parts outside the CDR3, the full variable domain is EPEVTQTPSHQVTQMGQEVILRCVPISNHLYFYWYRQILGQKVEFLVSFYNNEISEKSEIFDDQFSVERPDGSNFTLKIRSTKLEDSAMYFCAINHRSYNSPFHFGNGTRLTVT.

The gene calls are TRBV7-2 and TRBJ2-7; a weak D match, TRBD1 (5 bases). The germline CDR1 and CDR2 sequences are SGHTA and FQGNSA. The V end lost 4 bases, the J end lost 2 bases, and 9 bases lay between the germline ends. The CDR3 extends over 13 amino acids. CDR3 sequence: CASSSGQTYEQYF. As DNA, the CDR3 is TGTGCCAGCAGCTCCGGACAAACCTACGAGCAGTACTTC.

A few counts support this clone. CDR3 in amino acids: CASSVEGGRYDEQYF. CDR3 nucleotides: TGTGCCAGCAGCGTAGAAGGCGGGAGGTACGACGAGCAGTACTTC. V gene TRBV9 combines with J gene TRBJ2-7; 8 bases fit TRBD2. Germline values: CDR1 SGDLS, CDR2 YYNGEE. With V trimmed by 0 bases and J by 5 bases, 7 bases remained unmatched. The CDR3 extends over 15 amino acids.

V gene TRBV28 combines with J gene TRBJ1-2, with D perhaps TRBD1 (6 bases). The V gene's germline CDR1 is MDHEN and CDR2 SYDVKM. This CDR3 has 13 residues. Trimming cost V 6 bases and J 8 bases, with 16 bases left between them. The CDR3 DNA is TGTGCCAGCAGCTCAGCACAGGGATCCGGCTACACCTTC. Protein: CASSSAQGSGYTF.

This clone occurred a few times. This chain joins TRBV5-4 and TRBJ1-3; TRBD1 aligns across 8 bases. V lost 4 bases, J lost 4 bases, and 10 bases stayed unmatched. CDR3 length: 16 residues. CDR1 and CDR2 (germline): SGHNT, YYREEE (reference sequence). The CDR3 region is CASSRRQGPTGNTIYF. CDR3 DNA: TGTGCCAGCAGCAGGCGACAGGGGCCAACCGGAAACACCATATATTTT.

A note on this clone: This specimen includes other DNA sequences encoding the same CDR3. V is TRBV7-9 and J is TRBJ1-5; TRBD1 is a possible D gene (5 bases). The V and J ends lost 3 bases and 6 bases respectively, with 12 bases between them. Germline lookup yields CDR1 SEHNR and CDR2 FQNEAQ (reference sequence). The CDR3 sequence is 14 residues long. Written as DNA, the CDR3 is TGTGCCAGCAGCTTGGGGCAGGGCGGTCAGCCCCAGCATTTT. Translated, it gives CASSLGQGGQPQHF.

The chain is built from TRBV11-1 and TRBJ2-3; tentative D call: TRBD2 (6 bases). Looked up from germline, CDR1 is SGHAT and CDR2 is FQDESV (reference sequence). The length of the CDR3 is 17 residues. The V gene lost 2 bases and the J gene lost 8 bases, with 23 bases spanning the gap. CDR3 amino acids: CASSLIGGEEGIGTQYF. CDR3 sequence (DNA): TGTGCCAGCAGCTTAATAGGAGGGGAGGAGGGAATCGGTACGCAGTATTTT.

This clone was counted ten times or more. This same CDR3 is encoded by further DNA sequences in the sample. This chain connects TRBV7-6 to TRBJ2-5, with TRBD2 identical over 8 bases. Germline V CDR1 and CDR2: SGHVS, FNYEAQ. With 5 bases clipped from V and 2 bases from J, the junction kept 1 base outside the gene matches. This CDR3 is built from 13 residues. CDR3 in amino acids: CASSRGRQETQYF. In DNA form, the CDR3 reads TGTGCCAGCAGCCGCGGGAGGCAAGAGACCCAGTACTTC.

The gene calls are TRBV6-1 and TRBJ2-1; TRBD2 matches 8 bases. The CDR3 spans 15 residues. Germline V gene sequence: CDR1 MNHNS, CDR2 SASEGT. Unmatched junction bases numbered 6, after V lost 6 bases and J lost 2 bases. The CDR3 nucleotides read TGTGCCAGCAGCGCTACTAGCGGAGCCTACAATGAGCAGTTCTTC. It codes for CASSATSGAYNEQFF.

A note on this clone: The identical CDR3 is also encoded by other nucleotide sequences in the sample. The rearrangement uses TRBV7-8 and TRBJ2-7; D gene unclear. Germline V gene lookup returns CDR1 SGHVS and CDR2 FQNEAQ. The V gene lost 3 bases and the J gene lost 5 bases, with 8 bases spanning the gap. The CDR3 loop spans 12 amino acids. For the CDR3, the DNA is TGTGCCAGCAGCTTTTCTACTGACGAGCAGTACTTC. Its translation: CASSFSTDEQYF.

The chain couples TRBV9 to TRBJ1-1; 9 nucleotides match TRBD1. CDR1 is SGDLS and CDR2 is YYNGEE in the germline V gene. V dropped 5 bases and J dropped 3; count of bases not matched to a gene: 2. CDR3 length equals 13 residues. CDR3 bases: TGTGCCAGCAGGGGACAGGGAGACACTGAAGCTTTCTTT. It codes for CASRGQGDTEAFF. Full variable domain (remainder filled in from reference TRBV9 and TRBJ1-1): DSGVTQTPKHLITATGQRVTLRCSPRSGDLSVYWYQQSLDQGLQFLIQYYNGEERAKGNILERFSAQQFPDLHSELNLSSLELGDSALYFCASRGQGDTEAFFGQGTRLTVV.